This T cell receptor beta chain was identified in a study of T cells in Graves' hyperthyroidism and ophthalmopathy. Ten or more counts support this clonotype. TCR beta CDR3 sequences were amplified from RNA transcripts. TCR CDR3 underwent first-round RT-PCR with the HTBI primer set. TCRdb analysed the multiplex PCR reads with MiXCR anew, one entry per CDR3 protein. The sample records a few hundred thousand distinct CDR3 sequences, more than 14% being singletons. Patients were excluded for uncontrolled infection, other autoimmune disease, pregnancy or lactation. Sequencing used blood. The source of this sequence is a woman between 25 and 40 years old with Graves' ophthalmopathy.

In DNA, the CDR3 is TGCAGTGCGCCCCAGGGGTTCACAGATACGCAGTATTTT. It codes for CSAPQGFTDTQYF. J is TRBJ2-3 and V is TRBV20-1, with D possibly TRBD1 on 6 matching bases. The CDR3 extends over 13 amino acids. CDR1 and CDR2 from the germline V gene are DFQATT and SNEGSKA (reference sequence). The V gene lost 6 bases and the J gene lost 2 bases, with 12 bases spanning the gap.